A selection of T cell receptor beta chains follows, all from one sample in a study of T cell repertoires in cytomegalovirus infection. Their specific antigens are unknown. TCRdb re-derived calls from the reads in MiXCR, one entry per CDR3 protein. The sample holds about 700,000 distinct CDR3 sequences, 30% to 40% seen once. Source: cultured PBMCs, taken from culture after CMV antigen stimulation. These receptors all stem from a human donor in good health (CMV status not recorded). Some clones in this sample may be carry-over from other donors' samples. Both conserved end residues are trimmed from each CDR3. The order of the fields is V gene, J gene, CDR3 protein.

v_call: TRBV7-9; j_call: TRBJ1-1; cdr3_aa: ASSTTLDGRGAF
v_call: TRBV7-2; j_call: TRBJ1-5; cdr3_aa: ASSLVFWGGGNRPQH
v_call: TRBV7-2; j_call: TRBJ2-3; cdr3_aa: ASSPVADTQY
v_call: TRBV5-1; j_call: TRBJ2-1; cdr3_aa: ASRRESPYNEQF
v_call: TRBV7-2; j_call: TRBJ2-3; cdr3_aa: ASSLRGQGSTDTQY
v_call: TRBV7-9; j_call: TRBJ1-3; cdr3_aa: ASSLRGVTGNTIY
v_call: TRBV7-2; j_call: TRBJ2-6; cdr3_aa: ASSLRAVSGANVLT
v_call: TRBV19; j_call: TRBJ1-2; cdr3_aa: ASSPGVLAGYT
v_call: TRBV12-3/TRBV12-4; j_call: TRBJ1-5; cdr3_aa: ASSLDRYQPQH
v_call: TRBV24-1; j_call: TRBJ2-1; cdr3_aa: ATSPSGGNRNNEQF
v_call: TRBV7-9; j_call: TRBJ2-1; cdr3_aa: ASSHGQGDEQF
v_call: TRBV5-3; j_call: TRBJ2-7; cdr3_aa: ASSYYLEGSGYEQY
v_call: TRBV20-1; j_call: TRBJ1-1; cdr3_aa: SVPRDLNTEAF
v_call: TRBV6-5; j_call: TRBJ2-3; cdr3_aa: ASSYLTSGAYTRTQY
v_call: TRBV7-2; j_call: TRBJ2-7; cdr3_aa: ASSPRREAYEQY
v_call: TRBV6-4; j_call: TRBJ2-3; cdr3_aa: ASSDSTGAPSTQY